These 30 T cell receptor beta chains originate from one sample sequenced in a study of OX40 agonist ivuxolimab in advanced cancers. This table comes from immunoSEQ multiplex PCR, and its TCRdb copy is limited to in-frame clones, with some not included. This table has about 20,000 clones, about 77% appearing once. Specimen: CD4+ or CD8+ T cells sorted from blood, collected in a trial of the OX40 agonist ivuxolimab. The receptors were sampled from an adult with an advanced solid tumor such as melanoma, head and neck, liver or kidney cancer.

This sequence joins TRBV5-6 and TRBJ1-6; perhaps TRBD1 as D (5 bases). CDR3 length: 15 residues. The V and J ends lost 1 base and 6 bases respectively, with 11 bases between them. Germline loops: CDR1 SGHDT, CDR2 YYEEEE. CDR3 DNA: TGTGCCAGCAGCTTGAACAGGTTGGGTAATTCACCCCTCCACTTT. Translated: CASSLNRLGNSPLHF.

The table lists this clone with a count of one. The V call is TRBV7-6, the J call TRBJ2-7, with D perhaps TRBD1 (5 bases). Germline lookup yields CDR1 SGHVS and CDR2 FNYEAQ. Deletions cut 5 bases from V and 1 base from J, with 15 bases between. The length of the CDR3 is 15 residues. CDR3 sequence reads: CASSVGQGSSYEQYF. The CDR3 DNA follows: TGTGCCAGCAGCGTAGGGCAGGGAAGTTCCTACGAGCAGTACTTC.

The rearrangement uses TRBV11-3 and TRBJ2-2; D remains ambiguous. V was clipped by 3 bases and J by 5 bases, with 7 bases between them. The CDR3 sequence is 13 residues long. Germline values: CDR1 SGHNT, CDR2 YENEEA. The CDR3 DNA reads TGTGCCAGCAGCTTTAGCCGTACCGGGGAGCTGTTTTTT. It specifies CASSFSRTGELFF.

The CDR3 reads CASSPRRGQTADTQYF. The DNA for the CDR3 is TGTGCCAGCAGCCCCCGGAGGGGACAGACCGCAGATACGCAGTATTTT. The chain carries TRBV7-9 and TRBJ2-3; D possibly corresponds to TRBD1 (7 bases). The V and J ends lost 5 bases and 4 bases respectively, with 19 bases between them. CDR1 SEHNR and CDR2 FQNEAQ come from the germline V gene (reference sequence). This CDR3 is built from 16 residues.

The chain employs TRBV7-2 and TRBJ1-2; TRBD1 is a possible D gene (5 bases). In germline, CDR1 is SGHTA, CDR2 FQGNSA. The CDR3 spans 14 residues. Trimming pared 5 bases from V and 8 bases from J, leaving 18 bases between. CDR3 in DNA: TGTGCCAGCAGCCTCTATAACGACCGGGGGGGCTACACCTTC. It yields the protein CASSLYNDRGGYTF.

The chain joins TRBV7-9 to TRBJ2-7, with TRBD1 matching 7 bases. V shed 6 bases and J 6 bases; nucleotides not matched to a gene: 8. The CDR3 is 13 residues long. Germline V CDR1 and CDR2: SEHNR, FQNEAQ (reference sequence). The CDR3 DNA sequence: TGTGCCAGCAGACCGGGACAGCCCCTCGAGCAGTACTTC. Translated: CASRPGQPLEQYF. Filled out from reference TRBV7-9 and TRBJ2-7, the complete variable domain reads DTGVSQNPRHKITKRGQNVTFRCDPISEHNRLYWYRQTLGQGPEFLTYFQNEAQLEKSRLLSDRFSAERPKGSFSTLEIQRTEQGDSAMYLCASRPGQPLEQYFGPGTRLTVT.

This clone was detected only a few times. The rearrangement uses TRBV19 and TRBJ1-4, with D possibly being TRBD1 (6 bases). The CDR3 has 14 residues. Germline V CDR1 and CDR2: LNHDA, SQIVND (reference sequence). V was cut by 6 bases and J by 8 bases, with 16 bases left in between. CDR3 in DNA: TGTGCCAGTAGCTGGGGGCGCGGGAGAGAAAAACTGTTTTTT. It specifies CASSWGRGREKLFF.

This clone was observed a few times. The chain links TRBV7-8 to TRBJ2-5, with D possibly TRBD2 on 5 matching bases. CDR1 SGHVS and CDR2 FQNEAQ come from the germline V gene. V lost 3 bases to trimming and J lost 2 bases, with 13 bases between them. The CDR3 spans 15 residues. Here the CDR3 reads CASSFDGVDQETQYF. The CDR3 DNA reads TGTGCCAGCAGCTTCGACGGGGTAGATCAAGAGACCCAGTACTTC.

CDR3 amino acids: CASSPYEGNYGYTF. The CDR3 region has the DNA TGTGCCAGCTCACCCTACGAGGGGAACTATGGCTACACCTTC. The V call is TRBV18, the J call TRBJ1-2; maybe TRBD1 (5 bases). Trimming removed 3 bases at V and 2 bases at J, with 10 bases between. CDR3 length: 14 amino acids. Germline assignment: CDR1 KGHSH and CDR2 LQKENI.

This chain connects TRBV28 to TRBJ2-2; tentatively, D is TRBD1 (6 bases). Germline lookup yields CDR1 MDHEN and CDR2 SYDVKM. Trimming stripped 6 bases from V and 4 bases from J, with 27 bases between. This CDR3 region has 19 residues. The CDR3 region is CASSQPPRTSRGGTGELFF. CDR3 DNA sequence: TGTGCCAGCAGCCAACCGCCTAGGACCAGCCGAGGGGGCACCGGGGAGCTGTTTTTT. Filled out from reference TRBV28 and TRBJ2-2, the complete variable domain reads DVKVTQSSRYLVKRTGEKVFLECVQDMDHENMFWYRQDPGLGLRLIYFSYDVKMKEKGDIPEGYSVSREKKERFSLILESASTNQTSMYLCASSQPPRTSRGGTGELFFGEGSRLTVL.

The chain uses TRBV5-1 and TRBJ2-3; 12 bases align to TRBD2. CDR1 is SGHRS, CDR2 YFSETQ, per germline. The V and J ends lost 5 bases and 3 bases, in that order; junction bases with no gene match: 4. This CDR3 region has 15 residues. This chain's CDR3 is CASSSLAGGTDTQYF. The DNA for the CDR3 is TGCGCCAGCAGTTCACTAGCGGGAGGAACAGATACGCAGTATTTT.

The chain uses TRBV7-3 and TRBJ1-3; D is ambiguous. In germline, CDR1 is SGHTA, CDR2 FQGTGA. Trimming removed 5 bases at V and 0 bases at J, with 11 bases between. This CDR3 region has 15 residues. DNA of the CDR3: TGTGCCAGCAGCCCAGACCCAAGCTCTGGAAACACCATATATTTT. Translated: CASSPDPSSGNTIYF.

The chain has TRBV14 and TRBJ2-3; D may be TRBD1 or TRBD2 (5 bases each). CDR3 length: 13 amino acids. CDR1 and CDR2 (germline): SGHDN, FVKESK. Trimming cost V 4 bases and J 6 bases, with 11 bases left between them. CDR3 residues: CASSRRGVDTQYF. In DNA, the CDR3 is TGTGCCAGCAGCCGACGAGGGGTGGATACGCAGTATTTT.

J is TRBJ1-2 and V is TRBV4-2; 7 positions agree with TRBD1. The J segment lost 6 bases and the V segment lost 4 bases, leaving 8 bases of the junction unmatched. Germline lookup yields CDR1 LGHNA and CDR2 YNFKEQ. The CDR3 spans 14 residues. The CDR3 is CASSLMDRSNGYTF. DNA for the CDR3: TGTGCCAGCAGCCTAATGGACAGGAGTAATGGCTACACCTTC.

The chain has TRBV29-1 and TRBJ1-4; possibly TRBD1 for D (6 bases). The V and J ends lost 6 bases and 0 bases respectively, with 14 bases between them. The CDR3 has 15 residues. Germline CDR1 SQVTM, CDR2 ANQGSEA. CDR3 sequence: CSVTGTPATNEKLFF. The CDR3 bases are TGCAGCGTCACCGGGACACCTGCAACTAATGAAAAACTGTTTTTT. Filled out from reference TRBV29-1 and TRBJ1-4, the complete variable domain reads SAVISQKPSRDICQRGTSLTIQCQVDSQVTMMFWYRQQPGQSLTLIATANQGSEATYESGFVIDKFPISRPNLTFSTLTVSNMSPEDSSIYLCSVTGTPATNEKLFFGSGTQLSVL.

By its share, this clone is medium-sized. The chain links TRBV10-3 to TRBJ2-7; D is uncertain. Deletions cut 8 bases from V and 1 base from J, with 6 bases between. Germline V gene lookup returns CDR1 ENHRY and CDR2 SYGVKD. CDR3 size: 11 residues. CDR3 bases: TGTGCCATCGGACGTTCCTACGAGCAGTACTTC. Translation gives CAIGRSYEQYF.

This clone was recorded only once. The J gene is TRBJ2-1, the V gene TRBV7-8, with D unclear. Germline CDR1 SGHVS, CDR2 FQNEAQ. The CDR3 length is 14 residues. Trimming took off 5 bases at V and 7 bases at J, with 15 bases between the two ends. CDR3 loop: CASSLNDGPNEQFF. The CDR3 DNA follows: TGTGCCAGCAGCCTAAATGACGGGCCGAATGAGCAGTTCTTC. Combining the CDR3 with reference TRBV7-8 and TRBJ2-1 gives the whole variable domain GAGVSQSPRYKVAKRGQDVALRCDPISGHVSLFWYQQALGQGPEFLTYFQNEAQLDKSGLPSDRFFAERPEGSVSTLKIQRTQQEDSAVYLCASSLNDGPNEQFFGPGTRLTVL.

This sequence joins TRBV10-2 and TRBJ2-2; TRBD2 might be the D (5 bases). Deletions cut 0 bases from V and 3 bases from J, with 8 bases between. Germline CDR1 WSHSY, CDR2 SAAADI. CDR3 size: 15 residues. CDR3 sequence: CASSESGVHTGELFF. CDR3 DNA: TGCGCCAGCAGTGAGTCCGGGGTGCACACCGGGGAGCTGTTTTTT.

The chain joins TRBV5-6 to TRBJ2-7; TRBD2 matches at 9 bases. This CDR3 region has 15 residues. J lost 6 bases, V lost 0 bases, and 7 bases had no gene match. Germline CDR1 and CDR2: SGHDT and YYEEEE. CDR3 protein: CASSLDGGGGAEQYF. DNA for the CDR3: TGTGCCAGCAGCTTGGATGGCGGGGGGGGCGCCGAGCAGTACTTC. The variable domain in full, with the rest retrieved from reference TRBV5-6 and TRBJ2-7, is DAGVTQSPTHLIKTRGQQVTLRCSPKSGHDTVSWYQQALGQGPQFIFQYYEEEERQRGNFPDRFSGHQFPNYSSELNVNALLLGDSALYLCASSLDGGGGAEQYFGPGTRLTVT.

V usage is TRBV11-2 and J usage is TRBJ1-2; D call uncertain. The ends were cut back, 5 bases at V and 5 bases at J, with 6 bases in the middle. This CDR3 is 11 amino acids long. Germline CDR1 is SGHAT and CDR2 is FQNNGV. As DNA, the CDR3 is TGTGCCAGCAGCCAAGGTTATGGCTACACCTTC. Residues: CASSQGYGYTF.

The chain combines TRBV19 with TRBJ2-7; D is possibly TRBD1 (5 bases). Trimming took off 4 bases at V and 3 bases at J, with 7 bases between the two ends. The CDR3 length is 12 residues. CDR1 and CDR2 from the germline V gene are LNHDA and SQIVND (reference sequence). The CDR3, as DNA: TGTGCCAGTAGTACAAGGGGCTACGAGCAGTACTTC. Its protein is CASSTRGYEQYF.

The V call is TRBV28, the J call TRBJ2-5; 12 bases match TRBD1. The CDR3 sequence is 18 residues long. V shed 2 bases, J shed 1 base, and the junction held 8 bases outside the gene matches. The germline V gene has CDR1 MDHEN and CDR2 SYDVKM. The DNA of the CDR3 is TGTGCCAGCAGTTTAGGTTATCGGGACAGGGGGCTCCAAGAGACCCAGTACTTC. Its translation is CASSLGYRDRGLQETQYF.

The genes are TRBV7-9 and TRBJ2-3; a possible D gene is TRBD2 (5 bases). This CDR3 spans 18 amino acids. Germline CDR1 is SEHNR and CDR2 is FQNEAQ (reference sequence). V was clipped by 1 base and J by 5 bases, with 22 bases between them. The CDR3 protein is CASSLGIGGSPGGDTQYF. The CDR3 DNA sequence: TGTGCCAGCAGCTTAGGAATAGGAGGCTCCCCTGGAGGAGATACGCAGTATTTT.

The V and J genes are TRBV27 and TRBJ1-4; maybe TRBD1 (5 bases). Germline values: CDR1 MNHEY, CDR2 SMNVEV (reference sequence). This CDR3 is 16 amino acids long. With 3 bases removed from V and 4 bases from J, the gap between germline ends came to 15 bases. CDR3 sequence (DNA): TGTGCCAGCAGTTTCCGACAGCCCCTCTTTAATGAAAAACTGTTTTTT. Its translation: CASSFRQPLFNEKLFF. Variable domain in full (rest from reference TRBV27 and TRBJ1-4): EAQVTQNPRYLITVTGKKLTVTCSQNMNHEYMSWYRQDPGLGLRQIYYSMNVEVTDKGDVPEGYKVSRKEKRNFPLILESPSPNQTSLYFCASSFRQPLFNEKLFFGSGTQLSVL.

The gene calls are TRBV11-3 and TRBJ1-1; D is ambiguous. CDR3 length equals 13 residues. The V and J ends lost 2 bases and 3 bases respectively, with 7 bases between them. Germline assignment: CDR1 SGHNT and CDR2 YENEEA. For the CDR3, the DNA is TGTGCCAGCAGCTTAACCCTAGACACTGAAGCTTTCTTT. Protein product: CASSLTLDTEAFF.

This chain uses TRBV11-2 with TRBJ2-1; maybe TRBD1 (6 bases). Germline CDR1 is SGHAT and CDR2 is FQNNGV. The V and J ends lost 6 bases and 3 bases respectively, with 9 bases between them. This CDR3 contains 13 residues. CDR3 protein: CASRDSLYNEQFF. The CDR3, as DNA: TGTGCCAGCAGGGACAGCCTCTACAATGAGCAGTTCTTC. Looking up the rest from reference TRBV11-2 and TRBJ2-1 gives the full variable domain: EAGVAQSPRYKIIEKRQSVAFWCNPISGHATLYWYQQILGQGPKLLIQFQNNGVVDDSQLPKDRFSAERLKGVDSTLKIQPAKLEDSAVYLCASRDSLYNEQFFGPGTRLTVL.

This rearrangement joins TRBV10-1 to TRBJ2-3; 11 bases match TRBD1. This CDR3 contains 14 residues. The J segment lost 5 bases and the V segment lost 4 bases, leaving 2 bases of the junction unmatched. CDR1 WNHNN and CDR2 SYGVQD come from the germline V gene (reference sequence). Written as DNA, the CDR3 is TGCGCCAGCAGTGGGACAGGGGGCAAAGATACGCAGTATTTT. Translating it yields CASSGTGGKDTQYF.

The chain joins TRBV5-4 to TRBJ1-2, with 11 nucleotides matching TRBD1. CDR1 is SGHNT and CDR2 is YYREEE in the germline V gene (reference sequence). The V gene end was trimmed by 4 bases and the J gene end by 3 bases; junction bases not matched to a gene: 5. This CDR3 contains 15 residues. CDR3 protein: CASSIRGQGDYGYTF. CDR3 nucleotide sequence: TGTGCCAGCAGCATCCGGGGACAGGGGGACTATGGCTACACCTTC. The whole variable domain, remainder taken from reference TRBV5-4 and TRBJ1-2, is ETGVTQSPTHLIKTRGQQVTLRCSSQSGHNTVSWYQQALGQGPQFIFQYYREEENGRGNFPPRFSGLQFPNYSSELNVNALELDDSALYLCASSIRGQGDYGYTFGSGTRLTVV.

This chain uses TRBV11-3 with TRBJ2-4; 7 positions match TRBD2. Germline V gene lookup returns CDR1 SGHNT and CDR2 YENEEA. The CDR3 is 14 residues long. Germline trimming cut 4 bases from V and 7 bases from J; bases unmatched to any gene: 7. CDR3 sequence (DNA): TGTGCCAGCAGCTCGGGCGGGAGTCCCAACATTCAGTACTTC. Translated: CASSSGGSPNIQYF.

This clone was seen a handful of times. This chain uses TRBV9 with TRBJ2-1, with TRBD2 matching over 10 bases. The germline gives CDR1 SGDLS, CDR2 YYNGEE. This CDR3 comprises 19 residues. With 3 bases clipped from V and 7 bases from J, the junction kept 19 bases outside the gene matches. The CDR3 sequence: CASSAAFSSLAGVYNEQFF. CDR3 DNA: TGTGCCAGCAGCGCCGCCTTCTCAAGTCTAGCGGGAGTTTATAATGAGCAGTTCTTC.